A single sample gave rise to the 16 T cell receptor beta chains below, sequenced in a study of blood T cell repertoires in COVID-19. Libraries were prepared by immunoSEQ multiplex PCR; TCRdb keeps only in-frame clonotypes and omits some of them. This table holds fewer than 180,000 clones, approximately 86% found once. Input material: peripheral blood. The source is an older woman with active or convalescent COVID-19.

This chain joins TRBV14 and TRBJ1-3; no reliable D call. V lost 6 bases and J lost 0, with 9 bases in between. This CDR3 region has 14 residues. Per germline, CDR1 SGHDN and CDR2 FVKESK. The CDR3 loop reads CASRGQVSGNTIYF. DNA of the CDR3: TGTGCCAGCAGAGGCCAGGTCTCTGGAAACACCATATATTTT.

Details on this clone: This sample includes further DNA sequences coding for the same CDR3. The genes are TRBV7-9 and TRBJ2-7, with D perhaps matching TRBD1 (5 bases). The germline CDR1 and CDR2 sequences are SEHNR and FQNEAQ (reference sequence). The length of the CDR3 is 12 residues. V lost 4 bases, J lost 4 bases, and 8 bases lay in between. CDR3 DNA: TGTGCCAGCAGCTCCCAGGGATACGAGCAGTACTTC. Its translation is CASSSQGYEQYF.

The chain couples TRBV27 to TRBJ2-1; 8 nucleotides agree with TRBD1. The V gene's germline CDR1 is MNHEY and CDR2 SMNVEV (reference sequence). The CDR3 covers 16 residues. The V and J ends lost 4 bases and 7 bases, in that order; junction bases with no gene match: 12. CDR3 nucleotides: TGTGCCAGCAGTTCCCCCGGGGACAGGTTTGGTAATGAGCAGTTCTTC. This gives the protein CASSSPGDRFGNEQFF.

This chain links TRBV2 with TRBJ2-3, with 8 bases lining up with TRBD2. Germline CDR1 is SNHLY and CDR2 is FYNNEI. The CDR3 sequence is 15 residues long. V was clipped by 6 bases and J by 4 bases; unmatched bases: 9. CDR3 amino acids: CASSARSGGADTQYF. The CDR3 DNA is TGTGCCAGCAGCGCACGAAGCGGGGGAGCAGATACGCAGTATTTT.

The chain combines TRBV19 with TRBJ1-2; the D gene is possibly TRBD1 (6 bases). V lost 7 bases to trimming and J lost 0 bases, with 15 bases between them. Germline CDR1 reads LNHDA; CDR2 reads SQIVND (reference sequence). CDR3 length: 15 amino acids. The DNA of the CDR3 is TGTGCCAGTACCGCAGGGGTTCCAGCTAACTATGGCTACACCTTC. This sequence encodes CASTAGVPANYGYTF.

To note about this clone: Other DNA sequences in the same sample also yield this CDR3. V is TRBV18 and J is TRBJ1-1, with D perhaps TRBD1 (5 bases). Deletions cut 2 bases from V and 0 bases from J, with 7 bases between. Germline CDR1 KGHSH, CDR2 LQKENI. The CDR3 contains 14 residues. CDR3 bases: TGTGCCAGCTCACCAAGACAGATGAACACTGAAGCTTTCTTT. This gives the protein CASSPRQMNTEAFF. Full variable domain (missing parts from reference TRBV18 and TRBJ1-1): NAGVMQNPRHLVRRRGQEARLRCSPMKGHSHVYWYRQLPEEGLKFMVYLQKENIIDESGMPKERFSAEFPKEGPSILRIQQVVRGDSAAYFCASSPRQMNTEAFFGQGTRLTVV.

The chain couples TRBV5-4 to TRBJ2-1; 8 nucleotides line up with TRBD2. From germline, CDR1 is SGHNT and CDR2 YYREEE (reference sequence). The CDR3 is 14 amino acids. The V and J ends lost 0 bases and 10 bases, in that order; junction bases with no gene match: 6. CDR3 coding DNA: TGTGCCAGCAGCTTGGTTAGCGGGGCGGGGGAGCAGTTCTTC. Its translation is CASSLVSGAGEQFF.

CDR3 bases: TGTGCCATCGGGGCAGGGACCGGGGAGCTGTTTTTT. Translation gives CAIGAGTGELFF. The chain joins TRBV10-3 to TRBJ2-2; TRBD1 is a possible D gene (5 bases). The CDR3 has 12 residues. Trimming removed 8 bases from V and 5 bases from J, with 9 bases in between. Germline V lookup: CDR1 ENHRY, CDR2 SYGVKD.

The CDR3 spells CASSKRHRVKGYEQYF. The CDR3 bases are TGTGCCAGCAGCAAGCGCCACAGGGTAAAAGGCTACGAGCAGTACTTC. The chain links TRBV21-1 to TRBJ2-7; the table's D call, TRBD1, has no DNA check behind it. TRBV21-1 is shown as a pseudogene. The CDR3 loop spans 16 amino acids.

There are a few counts of this clone. V usage is TRBV6-2 or TRBV6-3 and J usage is TRBJ2-5; unclear D gene. Trimming removed 6 bases at V and 1 base at J, with 21 bases between. The CDR3 extends over 17 amino acids. From germline, CDR1 is MNHEY and CDR2 SVGEGT. The CDR3 bases are TGTGCCAGCAGCCTGGCAACCCCCCCCGTTGGCCAAGAGACCCAGTACTTC. It encodes CASSLATPPVGQETQYF.

The V gene is TRBV3-1 (or the pseudogene TRBV3-2), the J gene TRBJ2-7, with D maybe TRBD1 (5 bases). The CDR3 spans 15 residues. V was clipped by 1 base and J by 2 bases, with 12 bases between them. Germline values: CDR1 LGHDT, CDR2 YNNKEL (reference sequence). CDR3 sequence (DNA): TGTGCCAGCAGCCAAGTTCAGGACATCACCTACGAGCAGTACTTC. Its translation: CASSQVQDITYEQYF.

The chain is built from TRBV2 and TRBJ1-1, with TRBD1 as a possible D gene (6 bases). Trimming took off 5 bases at V and 1 base at J, with 11 bases between the two ends. The CDR3 covers 14 residues. Germline CDR1 reads SNHLY; CDR2 reads FYNNEI. The chain's CDR3 is CASSTLTGNTEAFF. CDR3 DNA: TGTGCCAGCAGTACTTTGACAGGGAACACTGAAGCTTTCTTT.

This chain uses TRBV4-3 with TRBJ2-1; D is unresolved. This CDR3 contains 15 residues. V was cut by 0 bases and J by 0 bases, with 6 bases left in between. Germline CDR1 LGHNA, CDR2 YSLEER. DNA for the CDR3: TGCGCCAGCAGCCAAGATGCTAACTCCTACAATGAGCAGTTCTTC. Its protein is CASSQDANSYNEQFF.

This clone is a singleton in its sample. The V gene is TRBV7-2, the J gene TRBJ2-4; 7 bases match TRBD1. J gave up 0 bases and V 3 bases, and 8 bases lay outside the gene matches. The germline V gene has CDR1 SGHTA and CDR2 FQGNSA. The CDR3 is 17 residues long. CDR3 nucleotides: TGTGCCAGCAGCTTTTACGGGACAGCTTTAGCCAAAAACATTCAGTACTTC. Amino acids: CASSFYGTALAKNIQYF.

This rearrangement joins TRBV29-1 to TRBJ1-2; 11 bases are a match to TRBD1. CDR3 length: 13 residues. Germline CDR1 SQVTM, CDR2 ANQGSEA. The J segment lost 3 bases and the V segment lost 4 bases, leaving 1 base of the junction unmatched. CDR3 residues: CSVGGQGDYGYTF. The DNA for the CDR3 is TGCAGCGTTGGGGGACAGGGGGACTATGGCTACACCTTC.

V gene TRBV6-2 or TRBV6-3 combines with J gene TRBJ2-7; no clear D gene. CDR1 is MNHEY, CDR2 SVGEGT, per germline. The V and J ends lost 4 bases and 3 bases respectively, with 10 bases between them. The CDR3 loop spans 13 amino acids. In nucleotides, the CDR3 is TGTGCCAGCAGTTCAGGCCACGTCTACGAGCAGTACTTC. This sequence encodes CASSSGHVYEQYF.